This TCR beta chain comes out of a study of blood T cell repertoires in COVID-19. Background on the study: Nucleic acid was either cDNA or gDNA, and it came from T cells, B-cell-depleted T cells, or PBMCs.

Method: immunoSEQ multiplex PCR; TCRdb's copy keeps in-frame clones and lacks some. The repertoire holds around 130,000 clones, approximately 80% seen once, with around a tenth in the top ten. This clone was found a few times. This clonotype was obtained from a man between 40 and 49 years old with active or convalescent COVID-19. The material sequenced was peripheral blood.

The CDR3 region is CSVGGMNTEAFF. Here the CDR3 DNA reads TGCAGCGTTGGAGGCATGAACACTGAAGCTTTCTTT. The chain joins TRBV29-1 to TRBJ1-1; the D is unclear. Trimming left V 4 bases short and J 0 bases short, with 6 bases between. The germline CDR1 and CDR2 sequences are SQVTM and ANQGSEA. CDR3 size: 12 residues. The full variable domain, in which reference TRBV29-1 and TRBJ1-1 provide the parts outside the CDR3, is SAVISQKPSRDICQRGTSLTIQCQVDSQVTMMFWYRQQPGQSLTLIATANQGSEATYESGFVIDKFPISRPNLTFSTLTVSNMSPEDSSIYLCSVGGMNTEAFFGQGTRLTVV.